This T cell receptor beta chain was found in a study of a mutant IDH1 vaccine in newly diagnosed glioma. As for the study in general: Mean patient age was approximately 39 years; around 62% were male and roughly 38% female.

This clone was found a few times. No antigen is known for it. The time point: week 23, last vaccination. Every single dose of the vaccine, 300 ug of mutant IDH1 20-mer peptide, came with topical imiquimod. The repertoire was sequenced with immunoSEQ multiplex PCR; TCRdb's copy has only in-frame clones and lacks some. The top ten hold approximately 8.1% of the sample, which has about 53,000 clones, approximately 78% seen once. V shed 1 base and J shed 4 bases, with 8 bases lying between them. The CDR3 is 13 residues long. Germline V gene lookup returns CDR1 SGHRS and CDR2 YFSETQ. This chain connects TRBV5-1 to TRBJ1-1; D uncertain. The sequencing used PBMCs, collected from a glioma patient whose treatment included an IDH1 peptide vaccine. This sequence originates from a middle-aged woman with glioma. Some clones in this sample may be carry-over from other donors' samples. Here the CDR3 DNA reads TGCGCCAGCAGCTTGAGGGAAATCACTGAAGCTTTCTTT. Translation: CASSLREITEAFF.